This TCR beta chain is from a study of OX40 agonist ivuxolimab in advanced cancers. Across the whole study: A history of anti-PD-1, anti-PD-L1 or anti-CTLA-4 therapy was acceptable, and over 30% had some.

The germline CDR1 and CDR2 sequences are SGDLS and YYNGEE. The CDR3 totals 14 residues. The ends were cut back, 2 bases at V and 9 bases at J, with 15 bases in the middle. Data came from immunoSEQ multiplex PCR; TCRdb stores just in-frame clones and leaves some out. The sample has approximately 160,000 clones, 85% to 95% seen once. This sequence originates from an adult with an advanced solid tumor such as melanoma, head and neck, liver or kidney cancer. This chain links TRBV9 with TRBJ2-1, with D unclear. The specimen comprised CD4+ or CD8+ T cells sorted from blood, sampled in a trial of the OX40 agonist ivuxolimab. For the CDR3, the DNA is TGTGCCAGCAGCGTCCTAGTAAATACCGGTGAGCAGTTCTTC. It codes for CASSVLVNTGEQFF.